One sample yielded the 9 T cell receptor beta chains listed below, sequenced in a study of blood T cells in healthy people across ages (dated by TCRdb to the mid-2010s). The library was prepared using 5' RACE. Sequencing took place on an Illumina HiSeq 2500. A second about 6 to 11 cycle PCR used a sample-barcoded 5' primer and a J-beta primer mix. Using fastp at Q25 and MiXCR, TCRdb reprocessed the public reads and kept productive beta chains. Rows merge per CDR3 protein into single entries with the most common DNA and genes. This sample comprises 1.5 million to 1.9 million distinct CDR3 sequences, about 45% of them detected only once. The ten most abundant clones make up about 4.1% of the sample. Sequenced input: blood. Receptor source: a woman between 18 and 30 years old in good health.

J is TRBJ1-5 and V is TRBV20-1; possible D gene TRBD1, 5 bases. Germline CDR1 and CDR2: DFQATT and SNEGSKA (reference sequence). Trimming removed 1 base from V and 2 bases from J, with 12 bases in between. This CDR3 has 15 amino acids. CDR3 sequence reads: CSARGGWGGNQPQHF. CDR3 coding DNA: TGCAGTGCTAGAGGTGGCTGGGGGGGCAATCAGCCCCAGCATTTT.

Turning to this clonotype: The germline gene is not matched at one end of the junction; a read error may be the cause. V and J are TRBV7-9 and TRBJ1-5; D not certain. The CDR3 contains 12 residues. Per germline, CDR1 SEHNR and CDR2 FQNEAQ (reference sequence). The CDR3 spells CAGSNSNQPQHF. CDR3 nucleotide sequence: TGTGCCGGCAGTAATAGCAATCAGCCCCAGCATTTT. The variable domain in full, completed from reference TRBV7-9 and TRBJ1-5, reads DTGVSQNPRHKITKRGQNVTFRCDPISEHNRLYWYRQTLGQGPEFLTYFQNEAQLEKSRLLSDRFSAERPKGSFSTLEIQRTEQGDSAMYLCAGSNSNQPQHFGDGTRLSIL.

This clonotype was picked up a small number of times. The chain couples TRBV7-9 to TRBJ1-1; possible D gene TRBD1, 5 bases. Trimming left V 5 bases short and J 8 bases short, with 18 bases between. Germline V lookup: CDR1 SEHNR, CDR2 FQNEAQ (reference sequence). This CDR3 is 14 amino acids long. The CDR3: CASSPRTLFPEAFF. The CDR3 DNA reads as TGTGCCAGCAGCCCAAGGACATTATTCCCAGAAGCTTTCTTT.

The table lists this clonotype with a count of one. The rearrangement uses TRBV27 and TRBJ2-2; TRBD2 might be the D (5 bases). CDR3 length: 14 amino acids. Germline assignment: CDR1 MNHEY and CDR2 SMNVEV (reference sequence). V gave up 6 bases and J gave up 6 bases, with 14 bases separating them. CDR3 coding DNA: TGTGCCAGCAGAATAGCGACTTTGGCCGGGGAGCTGTTTTTT. It codes for CASRIATLAGELFF.

J is TRBJ1-2 and V is TRBV12-3 or TRBV12-4; no clear D gene. The ends were cut back, 5 bases at V and 4 bases at J, with 11 bases in the middle. The CDR3 is 13 residues long. CDR3 protein: CASSPPAPYGYTF. DNA of the CDR3: TGTGCCAGCAGTCCACCTGCCCCCTATGGCTACACCTTC.

The chain joins TRBV7-2 to TRBJ2-7, with D hard to call. Trimming shortened V by 4 bases and J by 5 bases, and 18 bases separated the two germline ends. CDR3 length: 15 amino acids. Per germline, CDR1 SGHTA and CDR2 FQGNSA. In DNA form, the CDR3 reads TGTGCCAGCAGCTCCATTAGGAATTTCGAGAACGAGCAGTACTTC. Translated, it gives CASSSIRNFENEQYF.

This clonotype was detected only a few times. The chain carries TRBV5-5 and TRBJ1-2, with 7 nucleotides matching TRBD1. Looked up from germline, CDR1 is SGHKS and CDR2 is YYEKEE (reference sequence). This CDR3 spans 16 amino acids. V lost 5 bases, J lost 5 bases, and 15 bases stayed unmatched. CDR3 sequence: CASSFGGAPGQYGYTF. CDR3 bases: TGTGCCAGCAGTTTTGGGGGCGCTCCGGGACAGTATGGCTACACCTTC. The entire variable domain, with the rest obtained from reference TRBV5-5 and TRBJ1-2, is as follows: DAGVTQSPTHLIKTRGQQVTLRCSPISGHKSVSWYQQVLGQGPQFIFQYYEKEERGRGNFPDRFSARQFPNYSSELNVNALLLGDSALYLCASSFGGAPGQYGYTFGSGTRLTVV.

The V call is TRBV28, the J call TRBJ1-1; no definite D call. The V gene lost 6 bases and the J gene lost 10 bases, with 15 bases spanning the gap. CDR3 length: 12 amino acids. CDR1 is MDHEN, CDR2 SYDVKM, per germline. CDR3 sequence reads: CASSPPRRGAFF. As DNA, the CDR3 is TGTGCCAGCAGCCCACCCCGTCGTGGAGCTTTCTTT. Full variable domain (outside the CDR3, taken from reference TRBV28 and TRBJ1-1): DVKVTQSSRYLVKRTGEKVFLECVQDMDHENMFWYRQDPGLGLRLIYFSYDVKMKEKGDIPEGYSVSREKKERFSLILESASTNQTSMYLCASSPPRRGAFFGQGTRLTVV.

The gene calls are TRBV4-3 and TRBJ2-4, with D possibly matching TRBD2 (6 bases). CDR1 and CDR2 from the germline V gene are LGHNA and YSLEER. The germline V and J ends were trimmed by 2 bases and 9 bases, with 17 bases remaining between them. This CDR3 has 15 residues. CDR3 nucleotides: TGCGCCAGCAGCCAAATCACCGACGGAGGGGTCATTCAGTACTTC. Encoded protein: CASSQITDGGVIQYF.